The sample holds a few counts of the clone carrying this T cell receptor (beta chain). Its antigen is unidentified. Using immunoSEQ multiplex PCR, the repertoire was profiled, and TCRdb retains in-frame clones only, with some absent. This sample has about 2,400 clones, with about 20% found just once. The data were obtained in a study of sequential checkpoint blockade in melanoma. About the study: After both sequences, patients received maintenance nivolumab.

Treatment in this sample: randomized to nivolumab then ipilimumab (arm A) or the reverse (arm B). Patients had received no earlier DNA-damaging chemotherapy. Points from the study as a whole: T-cell fraction and clonality followed PD-L1 and CD8+ counts, not mutational load.

The sample here was tumor tissue (inferred from file names), taken from a patient given nivolumab and ipilimumab in sequence. This receptor was obtained from a human donor with melanoma.

Here the CDR3 DNA reads TGTGCCAGTAGTATAGGTAACATTCCTAGCACAGATACGCAGTATTTT. Translating gives CASSIGNIPSTDTQYF. The chain links TRBV19 to TRBJ2-3, with D unclear. Trimming removed 1 base from V and 0 bases from J, with 11 bases in between. Germline V gene sequence: CDR1 LNHDA, CDR2 SQIVND (reference sequence). The CDR3 covers 16 residues.